This T cell receptor (beta chain) was sequenced for a study of T cells in Graves' hyperthyroidism and ophthalmopathy. Template material for amplifying TCR beta CDR3 regions consisted of RNA transcripts. When the TCR CDR3 underwent first-round RT-PCR, the HTBI primer set was used. One entry per CDR3 protein, called by TCRdb with MiXCR from the multiplex PCR reads. Of around 450,000 distinct CDR3 sequences in the sample, around a sixth are singletons; the top ten hold 13% to 15%. Germline CDR1 is MDHEN and CDR2 is SYDVKM. The germline V and J ends were trimmed by 5 bases and 2 bases, with 12 bases remaining between them. This CDR3 is built from 14 residues.

Sequenced material: blood. The chain recombines TRBV28 with TRBJ1-1; D possibly corresponds to TRBD1 (5 bases). The TCR originated in a woman aged 18-29 years with Graves' hyperthyroidism. CDR3 nucleotide sequence: TGTGCCAGCAGTCTGGGGGGGATCAACACTGAAGCTTTCTTT. Amino acid sequence: CASSLGGINTEAFF.